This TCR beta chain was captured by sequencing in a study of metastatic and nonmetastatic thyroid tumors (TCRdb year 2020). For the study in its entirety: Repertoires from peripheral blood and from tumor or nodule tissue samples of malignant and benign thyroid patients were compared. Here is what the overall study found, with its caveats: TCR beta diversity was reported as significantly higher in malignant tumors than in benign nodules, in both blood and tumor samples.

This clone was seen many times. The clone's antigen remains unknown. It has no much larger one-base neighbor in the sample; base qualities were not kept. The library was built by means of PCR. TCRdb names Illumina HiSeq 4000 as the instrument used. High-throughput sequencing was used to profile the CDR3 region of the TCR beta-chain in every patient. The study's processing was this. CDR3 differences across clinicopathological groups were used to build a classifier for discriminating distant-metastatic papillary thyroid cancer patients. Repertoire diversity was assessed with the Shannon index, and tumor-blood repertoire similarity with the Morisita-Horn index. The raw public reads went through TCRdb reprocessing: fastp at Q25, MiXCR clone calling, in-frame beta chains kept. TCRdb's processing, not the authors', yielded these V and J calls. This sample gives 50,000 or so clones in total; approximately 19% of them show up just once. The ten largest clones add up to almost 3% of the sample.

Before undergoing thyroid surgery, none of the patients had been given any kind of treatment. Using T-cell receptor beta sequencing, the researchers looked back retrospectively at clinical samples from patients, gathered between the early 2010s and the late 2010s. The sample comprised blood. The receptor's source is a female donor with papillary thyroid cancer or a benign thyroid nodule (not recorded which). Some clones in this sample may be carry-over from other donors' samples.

The nucleotide sequence reads as follows: TGCAGCGTTGATGTAGGAAGGTATGGCTACACCTTC. It codes for CSVDVGRYGYTF. In this chain, TRBV29-1 is recombined with TRBJ1-2, with the D gene call left open. From the cysteine up to the phenylalanine, the CDR3 has a length of 12 residues. Only the CDR3 DNA is retained, 36 bases long and in frame from the first base. Trimming takes 3 bases from V and 5 bases from J, and the germline ends sit 10 bases apart. The germline V gene encodes CDR1 SQVTM and CDR2 ANQGSEA.